The 18 T cell receptor beta chains given below trace back to one sample, sequenced in a study of monozygotic twins with cystic fibrosis. The data were produced by immunoSEQ multiplex PCR, yet TCRdb's version contains in-frame clones alone and is incomplete. This sample yields tens of thousands of clones, of which approximately 65% are seen a single time; 0.78% belongs to the top ten. The sequenced material came from blood. These TCRs come from a girl aged 10 to 17 with cystic fibrosis.

The J gene is TRBJ1-5, the V gene TRBV18, with 7 bases lining up with TRBD1. V was clipped by 3 bases and J by 4 bases; unmatched bases: 9. Germline V gene lookup returns CDR1 KGHSH and CDR2 LQKENI. This CDR3 has 16 amino acids. The CDR3 sequence is CASSPVGQDLNQPQHF. The CDR3 DNA reads as TGTGCCAGCTCACCCGTTGGACAGGATCTAAATCAGCCCCAGCATTTT.

The chain joins TRBV5-1 to TRBJ2-3; TRBD2 matches 7 bases. CDR3 length: 16 amino acids. The trim removed 3 bases at V and 3 bases at J, leaving 10 bases unmatched. Germline lookup yields CDR1 SGHRS and CDR2 YFSETQ. The CDR3 bases are TGCGCCAGCAGCTCCCCGCGGGAGATCAGGACAGATACGCAGTATTTT. It codes for CASSSPREIRTDTQYF.

This chain joins TRBV7-9 and TRBJ2-1; TRBD2 matches 8 bases. Germline-derived CDR1 and CDR2 are SEHNR and FQNEAQ (reference sequence). This CDR3 has 14 amino acids. J lost 3 bases, V lost 4 bases, and 2 bases had no gene match. The CDR3, as DNA: TGTGCCAGCAGCTCGGGAGGGCACTACAATGAGCAGTTCTTC. Translated: CASSSGGHYNEQFF.

This chain connects TRBV7-8 to TRBJ1-1; 12 bases are shared with TRBD1. Germline values: CDR1 SGHVS, CDR2 FQNEAQ. CDR3 length: 15 amino acids. V was clipped by 3 bases and J by 3 bases; unmatched bases: 2. The CDR3 coding sequence is TGTGCCAGCAGCTTGGGGACAGGGGGCGACACTGAAGCTTTCTTT. This encodes CASSLGTGGDTEAFF.

V usage is TRBV2 and J usage is TRBJ2-7, with D hard to call. With 4 bases removed from V and 1 base from J, the gap between germline ends came to 8 bases. This CDR3 contains 13 residues. CDR1 and CDR2 from the germline V gene are SNHLY and FYNNEI. The CDR3 DNA reads as TGTGCCAGCAGTGTAAGGGTTTCCTACGAGCAGTACGTC. It encodes CASSVRVSYEQYV.

V and J are TRBV11-2 and TRBJ2-1, with 11 bases that match TRBD2. The length of the CDR3 is 16 residues. Per the germline V gene, CDR1 is SGHAT and CDR2 is FQNNGV. The junction had 8 bases not matched to a gene; V was cut back by 1 base and J by 9 bases. CDR3 bases: TGTGCCAGCAGCTTAGTGTACTTACTAGCGGGAGTTGAGCAGTTCTTC. Translated: CASSLVYLLAGVEQFF.

V is TRBV4-3 and J is TRBJ2-7; a possible D gene is TRBD2 (5 bases). This CDR3 is built from 15 residues. V was pared by 1 base and J by 0 bases, with 10 bases between. The germline V gene has CDR1 LGHNA and CDR2 YSLEER. CDR3 sequence: CASSQGIGSSYEQYF. Written as DNA, the CDR3 is TGCGCCAGCAGCCAAGGGATAGGGAGCTCCTACGAGCAGTACTTC.

The chain employs TRBV21-1 and TRBJ2-2; the DNA was not compared with TRBD1, the D call given in the table. TRBV21-1 is a documented pseudogene. The CDR3 sequence is 18 residues long. In DNA, the CDR3 is TGTGCCAGCAGCAAAGATAGAGAAGGGGGCGAACACACCGGGGAGCTGTTTTTT. This sequence encodes CASSKDREGGEHTGELFF.

V is TRBV5-1 and J is TRBJ2-1; 9 positions match TRBD2. V was pared by 0 bases and J by 6 bases, with 10 bases of the junction left unmatched. Germline V gene sequence: CDR1 SGHRS, CDR2 YFSETQ. The CDR3 extends over 17 amino acids. In nucleotides, the CDR3 is TGCGCCAGCAGCTTGGTGGCTAGCGGGAAAGTTGGCAATGAGCAGTTCTTC. Protein product: CASSLVASGKVGNEQFF.

The chain is built from TRBV2 and TRBJ1-5; no reliable D call. The CDR3 loop spans 15 amino acids. Trimming stripped 5 bases from V and 2 bases from J, with 13 bases between. Germline V gene lookup returns CDR1 SNHLY and CDR2 FYNNEI. CDR3 in amino acids: CASSSRGRGNQPQHF. The DNA for the CDR3 is TGTGCCAGCAGTTCCCGGGGTCGGGGCAATCAGCCCCAGCATTTT.

The chain combines TRBV5-8 with TRBJ2-1; TRBD1 agrees at 9 bases. The CDR3 runs to 13 residues. In germline, CDR1 is SGHTS, CDR2 YDEGEE. The J segment lost 10 bases and the V segment lost 3 bases, leaving 5 bases of the junction unmatched. The CDR3 bases are TGTGCCAGCAGCTGGGGGACAGGGCTCGAGCAGTTCTTC. The encoded protein is CASSWGTGLEQFF.

The genes are TRBV10-3 and TRBJ1-2; no firm D call. Germline V gives CDR1 ENHRY, CDR2 SYGVKD. CDR3 length: 14 amino acids. The V end lost 6 bases, the J end lost 0 bases, and 11 bases lay between the germline ends. The CDR3 nucleotides are TGTGCCATCAGGCCATCGGGAGCTAACTATGGCTACACCTTC. Translated: CAIRPSGANYGYTF.

This clone appeared a few times. The V gene is TRBV29-1, the J gene TRBJ2-2; maybe TRBD2 (6 bases). This CDR3 is 13 amino acids long. V was cut by 7 bases and J by 3 bases, with 12 bases left in between. Germline CDR1 is SQVTM and CDR2 is ANQGSEA. The CDR3 protein is CSARTTYTGELFF. CDR3 in DNA: TGCAGCGCCAGGACTACCTACACCGGGGAGCTGTTTTTT.

The V gene is TRBV10-3, the J gene TRBJ2-7, with 10 nucleotides matching TRBD1. V trimming: 10 bases; J trimming: 4 bases; junction bases outside the gene matches: 4. The CDR3 runs to 12 residues. The germline V gene encodes CDR1 ENHRY and CDR2 SYGVKD. The CDR3 nucleotides read TGTGCCACCGGGACAGGGGCTTACGAGCAGTACTTC. Residues: CATGTGAYEQYF.

The chain carries TRBV5-6 and TRBJ1-5, with no clear D. Germline CDR1 is SGHDT and CDR2 is YYEEEE. The length of the CDR3 is 15 residues. Deletions cut 0 bases from V and 4 bases from J, with 11 bases between. The CDR3 here is CASSLGTGGNQPQHF. The CDR3 nucleotides are TGTGCCAGCAGCTTGGGAACCGGAGGGAATCAGCCCCAGCATTTT.

The rearrangement uses TRBV23-1 and TRBJ2-1; TRBD2 matches 8 bases. TRBV23-1 is known as an ORF, though its function is uncertain. V shed 0 bases, J shed 7 bases, and the junction held 5 bases outside the gene matches. The CDR3 totals 15 residues. The CDR3, as DNA: TGCGCCAGCAGTCAATCGGAGCGGGAGAGGAATGAGCAGTTCTTC. The encoded protein is CASSQSERERNEQFF.

The chain couples TRBV5-8 to TRBJ2-2, with D unclear. Germline CDR1 reads SGHTS; CDR2 reads YDEGEE. Between the trimmed V and J ends, which lost 0 bases and 0 bases, there was a span of 6 bases. CDR3 length: 15 amino acids. CDR3 bases: TGTGCCAGCAGCTTGGTTCTTTCGAACACCGGGGAGCTGTTTTTT. Residues: CASSLVLSNTGELFF. Drawing the rest from reference TRBV5-8 and TRBJ2-2, the complete variable domain is EAGVTQSPTHLIKTRGQQATLRCSPISGHTSVYWYQQALGLGLQFLLWYDEGEERNRGNFPPRFSGRQFPNYSSELNVNALELEDSALYLCASSLVLSNTGELFFGEGSRLTVL.

The rearrangement uses TRBV29-1 and TRBJ1-4; the D is unclear. The V end was cut by 5 bases, the J end by 8 bases, with 9 bases between. Germline CDR1 is SQVTM and CDR2 is ANQGSEA. The CDR3 length is 11 residues. The CDR3 sequence is CSVRVGEKLFF. The CDR3 coding sequence is TGCAGCGTTCGGGTTGGCGAAAAACTGTTTTTT.